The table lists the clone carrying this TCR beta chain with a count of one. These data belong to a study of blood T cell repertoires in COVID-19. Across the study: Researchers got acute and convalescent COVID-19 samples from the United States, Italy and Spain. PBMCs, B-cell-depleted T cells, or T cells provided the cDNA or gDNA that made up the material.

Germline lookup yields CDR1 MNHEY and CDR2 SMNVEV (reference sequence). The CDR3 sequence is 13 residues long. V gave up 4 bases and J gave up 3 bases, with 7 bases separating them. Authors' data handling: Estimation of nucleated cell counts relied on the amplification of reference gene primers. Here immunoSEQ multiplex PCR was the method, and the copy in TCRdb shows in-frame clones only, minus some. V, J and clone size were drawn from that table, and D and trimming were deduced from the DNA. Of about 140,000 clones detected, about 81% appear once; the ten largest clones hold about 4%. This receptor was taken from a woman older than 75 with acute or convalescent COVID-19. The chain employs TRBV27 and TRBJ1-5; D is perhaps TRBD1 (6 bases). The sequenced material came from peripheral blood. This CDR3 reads CASSWTDNQPQHF. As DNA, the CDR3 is TGTGCCAGCAGTTGGACAGACAATCAGCCCCAGCATTTT.